Following are 26 T cell receptor beta chains from one sample sequenced in a study of blood T cell repertoires in COVID-19. The repertoire was sequenced with immunoSEQ multiplex PCR; TCRdb's copy has only in-frame clones and lacks some. Of 150,000 to 200,000 clones listed, roughly nine tenths are singletons. The specimen was PBMCs or T cells enriched from blood (not recorded which). The receptors shown here come from a woman in her forties with acute COVID-19.

The V call is TRBV1, the J call TRBJ2-1; the DNA was not used to check the table's D call, TRBD2. TRBV1 is a pseudogene segment. The CDR3 spans 15 residues. CDR3 sequence: CTSSWTSGGVNEQFF. The CDR3, as DNA: TGCACCAGCTCCTGGACTAGCGGGGGGGTTAATGAGCAGTTCTTC.

This chain uses TRBV20-1 with TRBJ1-1; D might be TRBD1 (6 bases). The CDR3 runs 11 residues. The germline V gene has CDR1 DFQATT and CDR2 SNEGSKA (reference sequence). The CDR3 nucleotides read TGCAGGGGGGCAGGGAACACTGAAGCTTTCTTT. The encoded protein is CRGAGNTEAFF.

The chain couples TRBV12-3 or TRBV12-4 to TRBJ1-1; the D gene is possibly TRBD1 (5 bases). The CDR3 is made up of 13 amino acids. V was pared by 6 bases and J by 4 bases, with 12 bases between. CDR3 sequence: CASRPGGVTEAFF. CDR3 DNA sequence: TGTGCCAGCAGACCCGGGGGGGTCACTGAAGCTTTCTTT.

The J gene is TRBJ2-5, the V gene TRBV5-1, with a tentative D call TRBD2 (5 bases). Germline-derived CDR1 and CDR2 are SGHRS and YFSETQ. With 4 bases removed from V and 0 bases from J, the gap between germline ends came to 19 bases. This CDR3 contains 17 residues. As DNA, the CDR3 is TGCGCCAGCAGCGCGGAGCCCGGACTGCTGTACCAAGAGACCCAGTACTTC. It codes for CASSAEPGLLYQETQYF.

The V gene is TRBV7-9, the J gene TRBJ1-1, with 7 bases identical to TRBD1. The germline gives CDR1 SEHNR, CDR2 FQNEAQ (reference sequence). The CDR3 covers 17 residues. Germline trimming cut 4 bases from V and 1 base from J; bases unmatched to any gene: 12. CDR3 sequence (DNA): TGTGCCAGCAGCTCGCCCGACAGGGCCCCGTCGAACACTGAAGCTTTCTTT. Protein: CASSSPDRAPSNTEAFF.

The chain has TRBV29-1 and TRBJ1-2; D unclear. Trimming cost V 8 bases and J 4 bases, with 14 bases left between them. The length of the CDR3 is 12 residues. Germline-derived CDR1 and CDR2 are SQVTM and ANQGSEA. In nucleotides, the CDR3 is TGCAGCTATAGGGAGGGCGGCTATGGCTACACCTTC. Encoded protein: CSYREGGYGYTF.

V and J are TRBV7-8 and TRBJ2-7, with D unresolved. The germline gives CDR1 SGHVS, CDR2 FQNEAQ. The CDR3 is 15 residues long. V lost 2 bases and J 7 bases, leaving 18 bases between the germline ends. The CDR3 nucleotides read TGTGCCAGCAGCTTAATTGAGGCTAGTTCGAGTGAGCAGTACTTC. The encoded protein is CASSLIEASSSEQYF.

The chain combines TRBV11-3 with TRBJ2-3; the D gene is possibly TRBD1 (6 bases). Germline-derived CDR1 and CDR2 are SGHNT and YENEEA. The CDR3 spans 14 residues. Trimming cost V 6 bases and J 0 bases, with 10 bases left between them. CDR3 loop: CASSPGASTDTQYF. For the CDR3, the DNA is TGTGCCAGCAGTCCAGGGGCCAGCACAGATACGCAGTATTTT.

The rearrangement uses TRBV28 and TRBJ1-4; TRBD1 agrees at 8 bases. V lost 3 bases to trimming and J lost 7 bases; unmatched junction nucleotides: 4. Germline values: CDR1 MDHEN, CDR2 SYDVKM. The CDR3 is 14 amino acids. The CDR3 DNA reads as TGTGCCAGCAGTTTGGGGGGACAGGTTGAAAAACTGTTTTTT. Translation: CASSLGGQVEKLFF.

This chain uses TRBV24-1 with TRBJ2-7, with 8 bases lining up with TRBD2. Unmatched junction bases numbered 4, after V lost 4 bases and J lost 0 bases. Germline V CDR1 and CDR2: KGHDR, SFDVKD. This CDR3 comprises 15 residues. In nucleotides, the CDR3 is TGTGCCACCAGTGAAACCGGGACTAGCTCCTACGAGCAGTACTTC. This encodes CATSETGTSSYEQYF.

The chain employs TRBV14 and TRBJ1-5; 8 nucleotides match TRBD1. Germline CDR1 SGHDN, CDR2 FVKESK. Losses at the gene ends were 4 bases for V and 5 bases for J; bases not matched to a gene: 13. This CDR3 has 17 residues. CDR3 DNA sequence: TGTGCCAGCAGCCCACATGGATTGGGGACAGGCTATCAGCCCCAGCATTTT. Translated: CASSPHGLGTGYQPQHF. Filled out from reference TRBV14 and TRBJ1-5, the complete variable domain reads EAGVTQFPSHSVIEKGQTVTLRCDPISGHDNLYWYRRVMGKEIKFLLHFVKESKQDESGMPNNRFLAERTGGTYSTLKVQPAELEDSGVYFCASSPHGLGTGYQPQHFGDGTRLSIL.

The chain links TRBV11-2 to TRBJ1-2, with TRBD1 as a possible D gene (5 bases). V was pared by 1 base and J by 6 bases, with 15 bases between. CDR1 is SGHAT, CDR2 FQNNGV, per germline. The CDR3 totals 15 residues. CDR3 bases: TGTGCCAGCAGCTTAGGGGGCGCGTTAACACATGGCTACACCTTC. This encodes CASSLGGALTHGYTF.

The chain employs TRBV5-5 and TRBJ1-4; weak D call: TRBD1 (5 bases). Germline CDR1 SGHKS, CDR2 YYEKEE (reference sequence). Trimming stripped 0 bases from V and 0 bases from J, with 9 bases between. This CDR3 spans 16 amino acids. The CDR3 spells CASSLGQSATNEKLFF. DNA of the CDR3: TGTGCCAGCAGCTTGGGACAGAGCGCAACTAATGAAAAACTGTTTTTT. Full variable domain (outside the CDR3, taken from reference TRBV5-5 and TRBJ1-4): DAGVTQSPTHLIKTRGQQVTLRCSPISGHKSVSWYQQVLGQGPQFIFQYYEKEERGRGNFPDRFSARQFPNYSSELNVNALLLGDSALYLCASSLGQSATNEKLFFGSGTQLSVL.

The chain combines TRBV5-1 with TRBJ2-3; 13 nucleotides agree with TRBD2. Germline V lookup: CDR1 SGHRS, CDR2 YFSETQ. J was trimmed by 1 base and V by 2 bases; bases with no gene match: 7. The CDR3 has 18 amino acids. CDR3 coding DNA: TGCGCCAGCAGCTTACTAGCGGGAGGGCTGGGTGGCACAGATACGCAGTATTTT. This gives the protein CASSLLAGGLGGTDTQYF.

DNA of the CDR3: TGTGCCAGCACCCCGACAGGCCACACAGATACGCAGTATTTT. Residues: CASTPTGHTDTQYF. The chain carries TRBV7-2 and TRBJ2-3; tentative D call: TRBD1 (6 bases). Trimming left V 7 bases short and J 2 bases short, with 13 bases between. Germline V gene sequence: CDR1 SGHTA, CDR2 FQGNSA. The CDR3 consists of 14 residues.

The J gene is TRBJ2-1, the V gene TRBV10-3; 10 bases line up with TRBD2. Trimming cost V 5 bases and J 0 bases; bases outside gene matches: 13. Germline loops: CDR1 ENHRY, CDR2 SYGVKD. This CDR3 region has 19 residues. The CDR3 protein is CAISLLAGVDFSSYNEQFF. The CDR3 DNA sequence: TGTGCCATCAGTCTCCTAGCGGGAGTGGATTTTAGCTCCTACAATGAGCAGTTCTTC.

The rearrangement uses TRBV10-3 and TRBJ1-2, with 7 bases aligning to TRBD1. Germline V gene data show CDR1 as ENHRY and CDR2 as SYGVKD. After removal of 6 bases from V and 0 bases from J, the junction contained 4 bases not matched to a gene. The CDR3 extends over 14 amino acids. The CDR3 sequence: CAIRKDRSNYGYTF. CDR3 nucleotides: TGTGCCATCAGAAAGGACAGGTCTAACTATGGCTACACCTTC.

The DNA for the CDR3 is TGTGCCATCAGTCCGGGACAGTTGGGGTACGAGCAGTACTTC. It is translated as CAISPGQLGYEQYF. V and J are TRBV10-3 and TRBJ2-7; 7 nucleotides line up with TRBD1. The germline CDR1 and CDR2 sequences are ENHRY and SYGVKD. The CDR3 covers 14 residues. V dropped 5 bases and J dropped 4; count of bases not matched to a gene: 8.

The chain couples TRBV5-1 to TRBJ2-2; TRBD1 aligns across 11 bases. Per the germline V gene, CDR1 is SGHRS and CDR2 is YFSETQ. This CDR3 has 17 residues. The junction had 4 bases not matched to a gene; V was cut back by 3 bases and J by 0 bases. The CDR3 nucleotides are TGCGCCAGCAGCTGGGGACAGGGGGATACGAACACCGGGGAGCTGTTTTTT. It yields the protein CASSWGQGDTNTGELFF.

This sequence joins TRBV5-4 and TRBJ2-3, with 11 bases that match TRBD2. The ends lost 4 bases at V and 6 bases at J; junction bases unmatched: 7. The CDR3 is made up of 15 amino acids. Per the germline V gene, CDR1 is SGHNT and CDR2 is YYREEE (reference sequence). The CDR3 DNA is TGTGCCAGCAGCCCGACTAGCGGGAAACGGGATACGCAGTATTTT. It encodes CASSPTSGKRDTQYF.

The chain recombines TRBV4-2 with TRBJ1-1; 9 bases fit TRBD1. This CDR3 contains 15 residues. J lost 0 bases, V lost 4 bases, and 3 bases had no gene match. CDR1 and CDR2 (germline): LGHNA, YNFKEQ. CDR3 nucleotides: TGTGCCAGCAGCCTCGGGACAGGGATGAACACTGAAGCTTTCTTT. Amino acid sequence: CASSLGTGMNTEAFF.

The gene calls are TRBV19 and TRBJ2-1; D might be TRBD2 (6 bases). This CDR3 has 16 residues. The V and J ends lost 0 bases and 8 bases respectively, with 17 bases between them. CDR1 and CDR2 from the germline V gene are LNHDA and SQIVND (reference sequence). The CDR3 loop is CASSIDGRSWGDEQFF. The CDR3 region has the DNA TGTGCCAGTAGTATAGACGGCAGGTCCTGGGGGGATGAGCAGTTCTTC. Looking up the rest from reference TRBV19 and TRBJ2-1 gives the full variable domain: DGGITQSPKYLFRKEGQNVTLSCEQNLNHDAMYWYRQDPGQGLRLIYYSQIVNDFQKGDIAEGYSVSREKKESFPLTVTSAQKNPTAFYLCASSIDGRSWGDEQFFGPGTRLTVL.

The chain uses TRBV19 and TRBJ1-2; 8 bases line up with TRBD1. The CDR3 has 15 amino acids. Germline V gives CDR1 LNHDA, CDR2 SQIVND (reference sequence). The J segment lost 7 bases and the V segment lost 3 bases, leaving 10 bases of the junction unmatched. Here the CDR3 DNA reads TGTGCCAGTAGTATTGGACAGGGCGGTCTTGGTGGCTACACCTTC. Amino acid sequence: CASSIGQGGLGGYTF.

In its sample, this clone was seen once. The chain combines TRBV5-1 with TRBJ1-3; D is ambiguous. The V and J ends lost 7 bases and 2 bases respectively, with 7 bases between them. CDR1 is SGHRS and CDR2 is YFSETQ in the germline V gene. The CDR3 extends over 12 amino acids. In DNA, the CDR3 is TGCGCCAGCGGGGAGGCTGGAAACACCATATATTTT. Translation: CASGEAGNTIYF. Using reference TRBV5-1 and TRBJ1-3 for the parts outside the CDR3, the full variable domain is KAGVTQTPRYLIKTRGQQVTLSCSPISGHRSVSWYQQTPGQGLQFLFEYFSETQRNKGNFPGRFSGRQFSNSRSEMNVSTLELGDSALYLCASGEAGNTIYFGEGSWLTVV.

This clone was detected many times. The chain is built from TRBV7-8 and TRBJ2-3, with 8 bases that match TRBD2. This CDR3 comprises 16 residues. Per the germline V gene, CDR1 is SGHVS and CDR2 is FQNEAQ. With 2 bases clipped from V and 4 bases from J, the junction kept 8 bases outside the gene matches. CDR3 amino acids: CASSLLSGLVSDTQYF. CDR3 coding DNA: TGTGCCAGCAGCTTACTATCGGGACTAGTGTCAGATACGCAGTATTTT.

This chain connects TRBV7-3 to TRBJ2-3, with D maybe TRBD2 (5 bases). Trimming shortened V by 4 bases and J by 3 bases, and 17 bases separated the two germline ends. The CDR3 is made up of 16 amino acids. Germline CDR1 is SGHTA and CDR2 is FQGTGA. CDR3 sequence reads: CASSSYPSSGTDTQYF. In DNA, the CDR3 is TGTGCCAGCAGCTCATATCCTAGCTCCGGTACAGATACGCAGTATTTT. The variable domain in full, with the rest retrieved from reference TRBV7-3 and TRBJ2-3, is GAGVSQTPSNKVTEKGKYVELRCDPISGHTALYWYRQSLGQGPEFLIYFQGTGAADDSGLPNDRFFAVRPEGSVSTLKIQRTERGDSAVYLCASSSYPSSGTDTQYFGPGTRLTVL.